The present T cell receptor (beta chain) was sequenced within a study of tumor-infiltrating lymphocytes in glioblastoma multiforme. General study results and limits: Functional subtype sorting of these T cells was not performed. Detected clone frequencies may not reflect cell counts, being RNA-based.

There are many counts of this clonotype. The antigen is unknown. TCRB libraries came from RNA via three nested multiplex PCR rounds. These TCRB libraries lack any described unique molecular identifiers. TCRdb reprocessed the multiplex PCR reads via MiXCR and lists one record per CDR3 protein. The sample holds about 32,000 distinct CDR3 sequences; 60% to 65% are singletons and the top ten take around a third. There are 15 residues in the CDR3. The germline CDR1 and CDR2 sequences are SGHDN and FVKESK. Trimming pared 3 bases from V and 7 bases from J, leaving 16 bases between. The rearrangement joins TRBV14 to TRBJ2-1; D possibly uses TRBD1 or TRBD2 (5 bases each). The TCR was taken from a male donor with glioblastoma. Specimen: brain tumor tissue. The CDR3 sequence: CASSHLGTVSNEQFF. CDR3 nucleotides: TGTGCCAGCAGCCACCTCGGGACCGTTTCTAATGAGCAGTTCTTC.